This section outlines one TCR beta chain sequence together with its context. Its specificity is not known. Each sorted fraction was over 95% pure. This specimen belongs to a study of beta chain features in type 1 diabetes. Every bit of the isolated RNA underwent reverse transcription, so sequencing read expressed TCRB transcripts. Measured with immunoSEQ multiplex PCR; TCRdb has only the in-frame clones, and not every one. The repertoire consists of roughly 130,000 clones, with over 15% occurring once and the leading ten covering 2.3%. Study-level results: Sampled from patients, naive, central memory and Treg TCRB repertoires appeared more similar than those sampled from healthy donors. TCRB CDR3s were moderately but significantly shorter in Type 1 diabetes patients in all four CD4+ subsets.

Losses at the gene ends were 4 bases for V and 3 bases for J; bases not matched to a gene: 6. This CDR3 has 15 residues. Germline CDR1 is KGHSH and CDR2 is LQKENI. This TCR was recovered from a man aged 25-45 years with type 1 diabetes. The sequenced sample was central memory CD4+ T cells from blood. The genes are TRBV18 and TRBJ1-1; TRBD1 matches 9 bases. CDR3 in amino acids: CASSQSGQGYTEAFF. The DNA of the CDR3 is TGTGCCAGCTCACAATCCGGACAGGGGTACACTGAAGCTTTCTTT.